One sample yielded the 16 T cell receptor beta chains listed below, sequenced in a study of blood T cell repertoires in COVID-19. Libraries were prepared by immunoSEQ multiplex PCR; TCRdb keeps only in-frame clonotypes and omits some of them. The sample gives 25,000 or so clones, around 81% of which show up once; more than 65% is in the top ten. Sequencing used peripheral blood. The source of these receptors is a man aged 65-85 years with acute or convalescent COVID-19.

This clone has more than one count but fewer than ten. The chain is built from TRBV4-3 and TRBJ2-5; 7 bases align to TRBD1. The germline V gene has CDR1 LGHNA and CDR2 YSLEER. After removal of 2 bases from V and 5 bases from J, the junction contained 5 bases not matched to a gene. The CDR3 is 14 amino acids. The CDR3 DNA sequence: TGCGCCAGCAGCCAAATACAGGGGAAGGAGACCCAGTACTTC. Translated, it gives CASSQIQGKETQYF.

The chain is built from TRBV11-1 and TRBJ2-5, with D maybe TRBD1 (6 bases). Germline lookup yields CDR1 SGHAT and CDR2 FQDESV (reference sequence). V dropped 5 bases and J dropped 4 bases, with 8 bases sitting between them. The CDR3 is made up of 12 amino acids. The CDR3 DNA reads TGTGCCAGCAGCCAGGGGCTAGAGACCCAGTACTTC. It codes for CASSQGLETQYF.

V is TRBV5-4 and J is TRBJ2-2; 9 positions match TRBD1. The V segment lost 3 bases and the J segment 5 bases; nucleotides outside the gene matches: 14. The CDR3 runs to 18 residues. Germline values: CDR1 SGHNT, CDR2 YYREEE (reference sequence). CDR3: CASSSGRDRVGRTGELFF. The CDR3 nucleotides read TGTGCCAGCAGCTCCGGCCGGGACAGGGTCGGAAGAACCGGGGAGCTGTTTTTT.

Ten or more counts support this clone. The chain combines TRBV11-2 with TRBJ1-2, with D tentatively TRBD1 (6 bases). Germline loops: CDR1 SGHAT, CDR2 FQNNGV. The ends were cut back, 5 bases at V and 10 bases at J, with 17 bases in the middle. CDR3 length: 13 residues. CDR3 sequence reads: CASSERQAEDYTF. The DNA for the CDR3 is TGTGCCAGCAGCGAACGACAGGCGGAAGACTACACCTTC.

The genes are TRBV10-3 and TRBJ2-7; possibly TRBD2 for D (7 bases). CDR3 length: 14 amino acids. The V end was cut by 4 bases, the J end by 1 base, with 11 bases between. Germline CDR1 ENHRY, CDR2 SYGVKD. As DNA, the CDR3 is TGTGCCATCAGTGTACAGGGAGGGTCCTACGAGCAGTACTTC. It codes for CAISVQGGSYEQYF.

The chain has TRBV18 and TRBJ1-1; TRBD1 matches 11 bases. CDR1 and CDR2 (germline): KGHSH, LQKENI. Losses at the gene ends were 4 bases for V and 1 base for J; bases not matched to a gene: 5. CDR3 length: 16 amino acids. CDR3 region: CASSLGQGASNTEAFF. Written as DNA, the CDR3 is TGTGCCAGCTCACTTGGACAGGGGGCATCGAACACTGAAGCTTTCTTT.

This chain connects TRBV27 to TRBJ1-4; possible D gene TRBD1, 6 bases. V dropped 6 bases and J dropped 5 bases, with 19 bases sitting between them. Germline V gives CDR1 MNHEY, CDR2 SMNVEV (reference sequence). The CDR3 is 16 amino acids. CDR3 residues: CASSRTGSYPNEKLFF. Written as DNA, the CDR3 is TGTGCCAGCAGCCGCACAGGGAGCTACCCCAATGAAAAACTGTTTTTT.

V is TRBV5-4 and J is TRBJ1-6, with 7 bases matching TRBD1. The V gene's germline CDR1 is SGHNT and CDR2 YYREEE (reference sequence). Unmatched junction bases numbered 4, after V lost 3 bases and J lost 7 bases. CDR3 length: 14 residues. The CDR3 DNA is TGTGCCAGCAGCTACATACAGGGGAATTCACCCCTCCACTTT. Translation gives CASSYIQGNSPLHF.

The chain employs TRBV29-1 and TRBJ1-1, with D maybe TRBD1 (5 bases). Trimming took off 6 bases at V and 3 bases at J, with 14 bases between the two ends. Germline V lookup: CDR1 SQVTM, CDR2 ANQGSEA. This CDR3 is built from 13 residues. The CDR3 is CSVDRGVDTEAFF. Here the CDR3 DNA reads TGCAGCGTAGACCGGGGGGTTGACACTGAAGCTTTCTTT. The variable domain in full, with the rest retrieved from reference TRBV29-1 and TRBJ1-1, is SAVISQKPSRDICQRGTSLTIQCQVDSQVTMMFWYRQQPGQSLTLIATANQGSEATYESGFVIDKFPISRPNLTFSTLTVSNMSPEDSSIYLCSVDRGVDTEAFFGQGTRLTVV.

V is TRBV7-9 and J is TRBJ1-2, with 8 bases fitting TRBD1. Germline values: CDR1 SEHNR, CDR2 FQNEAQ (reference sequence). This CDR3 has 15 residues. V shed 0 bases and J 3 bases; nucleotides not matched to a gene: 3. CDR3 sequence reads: CASSLARGQDYGYTF. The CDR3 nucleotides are TGTGCCAGCAGCTTAGCCAGGGGGCAGGACTATGGCTACACCTTC.

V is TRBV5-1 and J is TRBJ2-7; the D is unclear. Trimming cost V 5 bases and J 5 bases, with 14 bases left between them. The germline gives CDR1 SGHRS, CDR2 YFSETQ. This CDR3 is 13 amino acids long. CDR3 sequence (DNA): TGCGCCAGCAGTGACTTACTAAGCGACGAGCAGTACTTC. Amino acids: CASSDLLSDEQYF. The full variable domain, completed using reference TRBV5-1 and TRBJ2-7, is KAGVTQTPRYLIKTRGQQVTLSCSPISGHRSVSWYQQTPGQGLQFLFEYFSETQRNKGNFPGRFSGRQFSNSRSEMNVSTLELGDSALYLCASSDLLSDEQYFGPGTRLTVT.

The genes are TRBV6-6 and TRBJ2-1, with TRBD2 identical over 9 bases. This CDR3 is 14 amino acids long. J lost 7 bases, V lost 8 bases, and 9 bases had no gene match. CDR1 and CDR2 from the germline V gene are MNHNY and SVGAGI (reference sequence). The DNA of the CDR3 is TGTGCCAGCCTCCTAGCGGGGTCGCTGAATGAGCAGTTCTTC. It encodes CASLLAGSLNEQFF.

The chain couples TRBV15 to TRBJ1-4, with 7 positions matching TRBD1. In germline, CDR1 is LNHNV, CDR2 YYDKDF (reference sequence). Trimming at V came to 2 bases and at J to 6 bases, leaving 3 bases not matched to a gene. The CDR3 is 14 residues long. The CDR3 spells CATSRHGTDEKLFF. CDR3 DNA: TGTGCCACCAGCAGACACGGGACAGATGAAAAACTGTTTTTT.

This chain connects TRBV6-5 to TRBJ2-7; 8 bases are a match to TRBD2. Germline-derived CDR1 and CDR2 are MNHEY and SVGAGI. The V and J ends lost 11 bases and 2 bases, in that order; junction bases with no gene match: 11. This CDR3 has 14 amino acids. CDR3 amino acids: CAAGDLAGTYEQYF. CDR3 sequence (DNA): TGTGCCGCCGGGGATCTAGCGGGTACCTACGAGCAGTACTTC.

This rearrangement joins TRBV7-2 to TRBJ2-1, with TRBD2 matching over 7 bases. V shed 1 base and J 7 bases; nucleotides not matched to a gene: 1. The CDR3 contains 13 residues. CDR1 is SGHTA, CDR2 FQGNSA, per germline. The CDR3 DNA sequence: TGTGCCAGCAGCTTAGTCGGGGGGAATGAGCAGTTCTTC. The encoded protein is CASSLVGGNEQFF.

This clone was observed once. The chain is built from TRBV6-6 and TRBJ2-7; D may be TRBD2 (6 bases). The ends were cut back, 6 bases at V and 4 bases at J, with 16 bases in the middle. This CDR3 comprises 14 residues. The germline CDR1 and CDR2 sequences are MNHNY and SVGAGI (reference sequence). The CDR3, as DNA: TGTGCCAGCAGACCTTGGGAGGATCGATACGAGCAGTACTTC. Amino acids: CASRPWEDRYEQYF.